This TCR beta chain was captured in a study of T cell responses to AZD1222 COVID-19 vaccine (dated by TCRdb to about 2021). At the level of the whole study: A total of 233 trial participants underwent TCR sequencing, of whom approximately 200 had received two doses of AZD1222 and 26 had received two doses of the MenACWY control vaccine. Trial participants were enrolled by age into subgroups of 18-55, 56-69 and 70-plus years, and about 150, 27 and 61 TCR-sequenced participants, respectively, were included in these subgroups. The research as a whole found: Most participants were white British and females outnumbered males, and the authors suggested that clonal diversity may have been underestimated. The vaccine-associated CD4 TCRs covered the entire spike protein, and the dominant responses fell in regions 160-218 and 743-854. No day 14 peak-response samples were available, so repertoires were characterized only after the peak T cell response. Reportedly, almost half of the unique spike-specific TCRs recognized epitopes lying outside the regions that are mutated in the B.1.351 and B.1.1.7 variants. Only 5 to 7 AZD1222 recipients were SARS-CoV-2 seropositive at baseline, limiting conclusions about previously exposed vaccinees. After two AZD1222 doses, both the breadth and the depth of spike-specific TCRs were significantly higher than at day 0 and than in MenACWY recipients. In the small 56-69-year group, the increase in depth fell short of significance, most likely because of low power.

The CDR3 spans 15 residues, from the cysteine through the phenylalanine. Solely the CDR3 DNA is kept, with 45 bases framed from the first base. CDR1 and CDR2, looked up from the germline V gene (reference sequence), are LNHDA and SQIVND. V trim: 4 bases; J trim: 0 bases; unmatched bases: 3. Points on this clone: Which antigen it targets is not known. Base qualities are not recorded, but no much larger clone differs from it by a single base.

The CDR3 regions of human TCRbeta chains were analyzed by immunosequencing. In the original analysis: TCRs in the repertoires were matched against a reference library of SARS-CoV-2-specific TCRs that had been generated with the MIRA antigen-specificity platform. Breadth was defined as the fraction of unique TCRs that were SARS-CoV-2-associated, and depth was defined as the fraction of total T cells that were SARS-CoV-2-associated. Using the MIRA data, every spike-specific TCR was mapped to the spike region that the TCR reacted to and assigned to either a CD4 or a CD8 class. Log10-transformed breadth and depth values were compared by one-way ANOVA with Sidak's multiple comparisons tests. TCRdb's version of the immuneACCESS table is confined to in-frame rearrangements and falls short of the full clone set. An unresolved V gene accounts for under half of the shortfall where checked; the remainder is of unknown origin. V, J and clone size derive from that table, while D and trimming were established from the DNA sequence. This sample holds some 200,000 clones; 80% to 95% were observed only once. The leading ten clones occupy over 1.5% of the sample.

The time point label, as the study defines it: about 28 days (+/-7) after the second vaccine dose. AZD1222 recipients given second doses at about 4 weeks or at about 12 weeks were pooled, since spike-specific TCR depth and breadth were not found to differ between the two schedules. Vaccinee samples were obtained from the UK trials COV001 and COV002, which included a single-blind randomized controlled phase 2/3 trial of AZD1222 (ChAdOx1 nCoV-19) in healthy adults. For TCRbeta chain sequencing, PBMC samples from trial participants were taken at day 0 and at day 28 after the second dose. The chain joins TRBV19 to TRBJ1-2, with TRBD1 identical over 9 junction bases. The sequenced sample was peripheral blood, obtained 28 days after the second AZD1222 dose. This sequence was found in an adult who received the AZD1222 COVID-19 vaccine. The sequenced DNA is TGTGCCAGTAGTAGGACAGGGGACGCTAACTATGGCTACACCTTC. It translates as CASSRTGDANYGYTF.